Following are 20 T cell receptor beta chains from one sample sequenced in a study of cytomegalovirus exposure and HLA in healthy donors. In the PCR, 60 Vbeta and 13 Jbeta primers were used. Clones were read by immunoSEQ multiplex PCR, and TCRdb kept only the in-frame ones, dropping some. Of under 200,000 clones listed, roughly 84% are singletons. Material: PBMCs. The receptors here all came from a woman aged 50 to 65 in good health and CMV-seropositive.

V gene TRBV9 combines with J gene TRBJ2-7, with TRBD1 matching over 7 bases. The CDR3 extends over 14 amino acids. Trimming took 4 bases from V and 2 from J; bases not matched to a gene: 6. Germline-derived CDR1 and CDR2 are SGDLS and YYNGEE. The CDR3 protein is CASSPMTGTYEQYF. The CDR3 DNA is TGTGCCAGCAGCCCGATGACAGGGACCTACGAGCAGTACTTC. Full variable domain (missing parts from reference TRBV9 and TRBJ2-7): DSGVTQTPKHLITATGQRVTLRCSPRSGDLSVYWYQQSLDQGLQFLIQYYNGEERAKGNILERFSAQQFPDLHSELNLSSLELGDSALYFCASSPMTGTYEQYFGPGTRLTVT.

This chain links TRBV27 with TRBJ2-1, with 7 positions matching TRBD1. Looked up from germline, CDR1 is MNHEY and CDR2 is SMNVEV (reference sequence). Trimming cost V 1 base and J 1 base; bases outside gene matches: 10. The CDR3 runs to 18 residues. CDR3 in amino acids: CASSLYPPGQLSYNEQFF. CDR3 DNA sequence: TGTGCCAGCAGTTTATATCCCCCGGGACAGCTTTCCTACAATGAGCAGTTCTTC.

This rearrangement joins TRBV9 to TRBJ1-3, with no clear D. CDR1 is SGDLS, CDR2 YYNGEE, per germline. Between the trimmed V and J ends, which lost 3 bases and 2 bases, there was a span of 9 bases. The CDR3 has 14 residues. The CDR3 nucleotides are TGTGCCAGCAGCGCACACCTTACTGGAAACACCATATATTTT. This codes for CASSAHLTGNTIYF.

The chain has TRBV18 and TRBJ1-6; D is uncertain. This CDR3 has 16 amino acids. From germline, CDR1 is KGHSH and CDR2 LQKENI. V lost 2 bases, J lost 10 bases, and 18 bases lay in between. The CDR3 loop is CASSPSEIGQLSPLHF. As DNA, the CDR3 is TGTGCCAGCTCACCAAGCGAGATCGGTCAACTGTCACCCCTCCACTTT.

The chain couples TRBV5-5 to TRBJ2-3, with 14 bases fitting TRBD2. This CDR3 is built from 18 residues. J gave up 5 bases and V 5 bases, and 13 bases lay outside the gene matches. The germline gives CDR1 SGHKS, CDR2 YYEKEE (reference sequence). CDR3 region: CASRRETSGGASRDTQYF. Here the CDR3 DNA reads TGTGCCAGCAGGCGTGAGACTAGCGGGGGGGCCTCTCGAGATACGCAGTATTTT.

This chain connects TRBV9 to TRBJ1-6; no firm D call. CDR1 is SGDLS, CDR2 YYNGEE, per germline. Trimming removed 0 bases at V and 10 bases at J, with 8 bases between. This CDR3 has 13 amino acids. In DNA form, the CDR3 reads TGTGCCAGCAGCGTAGCCCCAGCGTCACCCCTCCACTTT. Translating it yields CASSVAPASPLHF. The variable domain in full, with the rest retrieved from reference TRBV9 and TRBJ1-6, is DSGVTQTPKHLITATGQRVTLRCSPRSGDLSVYWYQQSLDQGLQFLIQYYNGEERAKGNILERFSAQQFPDLHSELNLSSLELGDSALYFCASSVAPASPLHFGNGTRLTVT.

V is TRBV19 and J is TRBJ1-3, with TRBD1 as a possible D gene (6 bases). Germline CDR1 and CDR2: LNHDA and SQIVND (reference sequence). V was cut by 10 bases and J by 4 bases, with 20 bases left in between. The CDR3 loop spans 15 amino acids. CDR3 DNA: TGTGCCACCTATCCGCCGGGACAAGCGGGAAACACCATATATTTT. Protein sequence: CATYPPGQAGNTIYF.

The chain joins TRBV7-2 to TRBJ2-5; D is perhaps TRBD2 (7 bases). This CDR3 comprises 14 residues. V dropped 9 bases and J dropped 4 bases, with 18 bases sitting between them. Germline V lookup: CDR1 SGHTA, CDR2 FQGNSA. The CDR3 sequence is CASQRGGPPETQYF. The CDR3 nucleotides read TGTGCCAGTCAGAGGGGGGGACCTCCAGAGACCCAGTACTTC.

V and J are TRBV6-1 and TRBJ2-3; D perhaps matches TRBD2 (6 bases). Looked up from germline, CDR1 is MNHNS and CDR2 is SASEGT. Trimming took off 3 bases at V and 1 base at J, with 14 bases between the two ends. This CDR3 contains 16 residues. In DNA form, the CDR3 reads TGTGCCAGCAGTGAGTTTGGGGACTTCGGCACAGATACGCAGTATTTT. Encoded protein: CASSEFGDFGTDTQYF.

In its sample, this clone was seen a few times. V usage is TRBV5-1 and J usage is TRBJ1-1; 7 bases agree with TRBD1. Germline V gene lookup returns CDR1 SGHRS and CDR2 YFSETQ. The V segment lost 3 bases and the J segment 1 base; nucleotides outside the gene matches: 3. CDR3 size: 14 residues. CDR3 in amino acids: CASSSGTANTEAFF. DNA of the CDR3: TGCGCCAGCAGCTCGGGGACAGCGAACACTGAAGCTTTCTTT.

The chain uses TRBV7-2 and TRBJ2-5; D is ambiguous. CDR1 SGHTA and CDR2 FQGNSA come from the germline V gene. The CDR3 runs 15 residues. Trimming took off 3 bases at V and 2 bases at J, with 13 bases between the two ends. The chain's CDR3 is CASSLSATSQETQYF. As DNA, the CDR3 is TGTGCCAGCAGCTTGTCGGCGACATCACAAGAGACCCAGTACTTC. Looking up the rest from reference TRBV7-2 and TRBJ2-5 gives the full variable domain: GAGVSQSPSNKVTEKGKDVELRCDPISGHTALYWYRQSLGQGLEFLIYFQGNSAPDKSGLPSDRFSAERTGGSVSTLTIQRTQQEDSAVYLCASSLSATSQETQYFGPGTRLLVL.

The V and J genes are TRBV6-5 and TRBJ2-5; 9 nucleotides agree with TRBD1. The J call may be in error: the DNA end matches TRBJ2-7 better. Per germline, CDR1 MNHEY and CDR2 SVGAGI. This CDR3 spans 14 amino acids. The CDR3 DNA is TGTGCCAGCAGTTGGGACAGGGCGAGGTACGAGCAGTACTTC. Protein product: CASSWDRARYEQYF.

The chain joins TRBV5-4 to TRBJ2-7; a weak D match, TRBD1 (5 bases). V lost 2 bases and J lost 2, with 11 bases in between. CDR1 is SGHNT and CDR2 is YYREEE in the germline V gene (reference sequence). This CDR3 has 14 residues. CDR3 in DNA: TGTGCCAGCAGCTTAAACCAGGGCGCCTACGAGCAGTACTTC. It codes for CASSLNQGAYEQYF.

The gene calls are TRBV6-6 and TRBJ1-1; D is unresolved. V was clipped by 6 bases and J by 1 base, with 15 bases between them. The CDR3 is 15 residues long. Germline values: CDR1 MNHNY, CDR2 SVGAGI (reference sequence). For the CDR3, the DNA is TGTGCCAGCAGACCCCCGGCGGGGAGGAACACTGAAGCTTTCTTT. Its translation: CASRPPAGRNTEAFF.

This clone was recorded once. CDR3 loop: CASSRGLTSYNEQFF. CDR3 bases: TGCGCCAGCAGCCGGGGACTAACTTCCTACAATGAGCAGTTCTTC. The chain carries TRBV5-1 and TRBJ2-1; TRBD2 matches 7 bases. Per the germline V gene, CDR1 is SGHRS and CDR2 is YFSETQ. Trimming cost V 4 bases and J 1 base; bases outside gene matches: 5. The CDR3 has 15 amino acids.

This CDR3 reads CASSLLLRGSEAFF. Written as DNA, the CDR3 is TGTGCCAGCAGTTTACTCCTCCGGGGGTCTGAAGCTTTCTTT. This chain uses TRBV27 with TRBJ1-1; tentative D call: TRBD1 (5 bases). Trimming removed 2 bases from V and 6 bases from J, with 13 bases in between. Germline CDR1 is MNHEY and CDR2 is SMNVEV (reference sequence). The CDR3 length is 14 residues.

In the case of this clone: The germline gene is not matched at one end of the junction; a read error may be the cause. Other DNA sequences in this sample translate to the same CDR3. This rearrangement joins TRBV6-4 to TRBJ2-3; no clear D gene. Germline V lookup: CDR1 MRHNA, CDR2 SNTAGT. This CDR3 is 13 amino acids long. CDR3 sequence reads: CASSPAPADTQYF. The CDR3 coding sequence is TGCGCCAGCAGCCCTGCCCCAGCAGATACGCAGTATTTT.

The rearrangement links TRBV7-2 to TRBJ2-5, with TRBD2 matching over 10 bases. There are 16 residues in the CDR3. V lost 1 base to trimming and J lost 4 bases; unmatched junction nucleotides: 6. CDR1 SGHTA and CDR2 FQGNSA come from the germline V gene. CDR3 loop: CASSLGQRGGRETQYF. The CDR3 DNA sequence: TGTGCCAGCAGCTTAGGCCAGCGGGGGGGACGAGAGACCCAGTACTTC.

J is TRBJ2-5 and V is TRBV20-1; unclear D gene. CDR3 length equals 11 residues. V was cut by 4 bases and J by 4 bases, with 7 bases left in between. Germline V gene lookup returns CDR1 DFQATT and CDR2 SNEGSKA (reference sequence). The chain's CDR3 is CSAISVETQYF. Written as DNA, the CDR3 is TGCAGTGCTATAAGCGTAGAGACCCAGTACTTC.

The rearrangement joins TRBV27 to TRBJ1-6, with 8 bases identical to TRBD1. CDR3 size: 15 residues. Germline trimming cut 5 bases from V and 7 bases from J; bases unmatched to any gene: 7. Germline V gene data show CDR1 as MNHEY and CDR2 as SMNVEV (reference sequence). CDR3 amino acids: CASSRPQGGNSPLHF. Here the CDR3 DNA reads TGTGCCAGCAGTCGACCACAGGGGGGGAATTCACCCCTCCACTTT.